Following are 27 T cell receptor beta chains from one sample sequenced in a study of cytomegalovirus exposure and HLA in healthy donors (dated by TCRdb to about 2017). The library relied on the immunoSEQ multiplex PCR assay. For the multiplex PCR, a mixture combining 60 forward primers for TCR Vbeta segments and 13 reverse primers for TCR Jbeta segments was used. Held by TCRdb, this immuneACCESS table contains in-frame sequences only and omits some clones. Under half of the omission traces to an unresolved V gene where checked; the cause of the rest is unknown. The sample yields approximately 89,000 clones; less than 80% were counted once. The ten largest clones take up approximately 1.5% of the sample. The source material was PBMCs. The receptors stem from a male donor in good health and CMV-seronegative.

In the case of this clone: Germline is not matched at one junction end, which may reflect a read error. The rearrangement joins TRBV7-9 to TRBJ1-4; 8 nucleotides line up with TRBD1. The CDR3 consists of 16 residues. The V gene's germline CDR1 is SEHNR and CDR2 FQNEAQ (reference sequence). DNA of the CDR3: TGTTCCAGCAGCGCCCGAACCGGGACAGGAAATGAAAAACTGTTTTTT. Amino acid sequence: CSSSARTGTGNEKLFF.

This chain uses TRBV6-5 with TRBJ1-6, with 9 nucleotides matching TRBD1. Germline V gene sequence: CDR1 MNHEY, CDR2 SVGAGI. J gave up 5 bases and V 5 bases, and 4 bases lay outside the gene matches. CDR3 length: 15 residues. The CDR3 DNA reads TGTGCCAGCAGTCGGGGGACAGGGAATAATTCACCCCTCCACTTT. Encoded protein: CASSRGTGNNSPLHF.

CDR3 DNA: TGTGCCAGCAGTCCGGGACAGGGGAGGTCCTACGAGCAGTACTTC. This encodes CASSPGQGRSYEQYF. This chain links TRBV7-9 with TRBJ2-7; 10 nucleotides align to TRBD1. The trim removed 6 bases at V and 1 base at J, leaving 6 bases unmatched. There are 15 residues in the CDR3. Germline V lookup: CDR1 SEHNR, CDR2 FQNEAQ (reference sequence).

V and J are TRBV5-4 and TRBJ2-2; no firm D call. Trimming removed 1 base from V and 5 bases from J, with 12 bases in between. Germline CDR1 SGHNT, CDR2 YYREEE (reference sequence). This CDR3 has 15 residues. CDR3 in amino acids: CASSLQARWTGELFF. The CDR3, as DNA: TGTGCCAGCAGCTTGCAGGCCCGTTGGACCGGGGAGCTGTTTTTT.

This chain joins TRBV19 and TRBJ2-3; no clear D gene. This CDR3 is built from 13 residues. Germline V lookup: CDR1 LNHDA, CDR2 SQIVND (reference sequence). The ends were cut back, 3 bases at V and 2 bases at J, with 6 bases in the middle. In DNA, the CDR3 is TGTGCCAGTAGTATTTACAACACAGATACGCAGTATTTT. Amino acids: CASSIYNTDTQYF.

CDR3 sequence: CASVSGTGVDTQYF. CDR3 DNA: TGCGCCAGCGTCTCCGGGACAGGGGTAGATACGCAGTATTTT. This chain links TRBV5-1 with TRBJ2-3, with 10 bases identical to TRBD1. CDR1 and CDR2 (germline): SGHRS, YFSETQ. The CDR3 has 14 residues. Trimming cost V 7 bases and J 5 bases; bases outside gene matches: 7.

The chain couples TRBV9 to TRBJ2-6; D gene unclear. The V gene's germline CDR1 is SGDLS and CDR2 YYNGEE. The CDR3 contains 15 residues. With 2 bases removed from V and 4 bases from J, the gap between germline ends came to 10 bases. CDR3 amino acids: CASSVGWAGANVLTF. CDR3 in DNA: TGTGCCAGCAGCGTTGGGTGGGCCGGGGCCAACGTCCTGACTTTC.

The table lists this clone with many counts. V and J are TRBV6-5 and TRBJ1-1, with 10 bases matching TRBD1. This CDR3 has 15 amino acids. Germline CDR1 is MNHEY and CDR2 is SVGAGI. With V trimmed by 2 bases and J by 1 base, 1 base remained unmatched. DNA of the CDR3: TGTGCCAGCAGTTACAGGGACAGGGGGAACACTGAAGCTTTCTTT. Protein: CASSYRDRGNTEAFF.

CDR3 nucleotides: TGTGCCAGCAGAGAAGGGCGGGACACTGAAGCTTTCTTT. Translation gives CASREGRDTEAFF. The chain uses TRBV5-5 and TRBJ1-1; no clear D. This CDR3 is 13 amino acids long. V lost 5 bases, J lost 3 bases, and 11 bases lay in between. CDR1 and CDR2 from the germline V gene are SGHKS and YYEKEE (reference sequence).

V usage is TRBV4-1 and J usage is TRBJ1-5, with D unresolved. The germline gives CDR1 MGHRA, CDR2 YSYEKL. Trimming took off 0 bases at V and 2 bases at J, with 5 bases between the two ends. The CDR3 extends over 14 amino acids. The DNA of the CDR3 is TGCGCCAGCAGCCAAGAAGCGGGCAATCAGCCCCAGCATTTT. It yields the protein CASSQEAGNQPQHF.

The table lists this clone with a few counts. The chain couples TRBV6-6 to TRBJ2-7; D may be TRBD1 (5 bases). CDR3 length: 11 amino acids. V lost 8 bases, J lost 7 bases, and 12 bases lay in between. CDR1 MNHNY and CDR2 SVGAGI come from the germline V gene (reference sequence). DNA for the CDR3: TGTGCCAGCCGAAGGGGTGGGGAGCAGTACTTC. Translation gives CASRRGGEQYF.

The CDR3 nucleotides are TGTGCCAGTAGACAGTCCCCTCTAGCGGGAGGGCTTGGCTCCTACAATGAGCAGTTCTTC. Translated, it gives CASRQSPLAGGLGSYNEQFF. J is TRBJ2-1 and V is TRBV19, with 12 nucleotides matching TRBD2. Trimming cost V 6 bases and J 0 bases; bases outside gene matches: 15. CDR1 LNHDA and CDR2 SQIVND come from the germline V gene (reference sequence). CDR3 size: 20 residues.

This clone has only a few counts. The CDR3 sequence: CATSRAYEQGNEKLFF. The CDR3, as DNA: TGTGCCACCAGCAGAGCTTATGAGCAGGGTAATGAAAAACTGTTTTTT. V gene TRBV15 combines with J gene TRBJ1-4; a possible D gene is TRBD1 (5 bases). V was shortened by 1 base and J by 4 bases, with 13 bases between the two germline ends. The germline CDR1 and CDR2 sequences are LNHNV and YYDKDF (reference sequence). The CDR3 runs 16 residues.

The V and J genes are TRBV11-2 and TRBJ1-4; D is perhaps TRBD1 (5 bases). CDR3 length equals 14 residues. V lost 0 bases to trimming and J lost 10 bases, with 12 bases between them. Germline lookup yields CDR1 SGHAT and CDR2 FQNNGV. CDR3 bases: TGTGCCAGCAGCTTAGACAGGGCGATGGGAAAACTGTTTTTT. It specifies CASSLDRAMGKLFF.

V usage is TRBV11-2 and J usage is TRBJ2-2, with a weak D call TRBD2 (6 bases). Germline CDR1 SGHAT, CDR2 FQNNGV. The length of the CDR3 is 15 residues. Trimming shortened V by 4 bases and J by 5 bases, and 14 bases separated the two germline ends. CDR3 DNA sequence: TGTGCCAGCAGCTCCCGGGGAGGACTAACCGGGGAGCTGTTTTTT. Protein: CASSSRGGLTGELFF.

This rearrangement joins TRBV6-5 to TRBJ2-7, with a possible D match to TRBD2 (6 bases). This CDR3 has 15 amino acids. CDR1 MNHEY and CDR2 SVGAGI come from the germline V gene. V was clipped by 2 bases and J by 2 bases, with 13 bases between them. CDR3 coding DNA: TGTGCCAGCAGTTACGAAGCAGGCGGGACCTACGAGCAGTACTTC. It codes for CASSYEAGGTYEQYF.

The chain joins TRBV7-3 to TRBJ1-1; D is unresolved. V lost 3 bases to trimming and J lost 2 bases, with 10 bases between them. The CDR3 covers 14 residues. From germline, CDR1 is SGHTA and CDR2 FQGTGA. In DNA form, the CDR3 reads TGTGCCAGCAGCTTTGGGCAGGCTAACACTGAAGCTTTCTTT. Its protein is CASSFGQANTEAFF.

The chain carries TRBV7-2 and TRBJ1-1; D is ambiguous. Germline V lookup: CDR1 SGHTA, CDR2 FQGNSA. The V end lost 2 bases, the J end lost 7 bases, and 5 bases lay between the germline ends. This CDR3 spans 11 amino acids. This CDR3 is CASSLYSEAFF. The CDR3 DNA follows: TGTGCCAGCAGCTTATACAGTGAAGCTTTCTTT.

The genes are TRBV6-4 and TRBJ1-1; 8 positions agree with TRBD1. CDR1 MRHNA and CDR2 SNTAGT come from the germline V gene. The CDR3 is 12 amino acids. After removal of 6 bases from V and 7 bases from J, the junction contained 4 bases not matched to a gene. The chain's CDR3 is CASRGQDGEAFF. The CDR3 coding sequence is TGTGCCAGCAGGGGACAGGATGGTGAAGCTTTCTTT.

The chain carries TRBV29-1 and TRBJ2-7; 8 nucleotides line up with TRBD1. This CDR3 is built from 12 residues. Per germline, CDR1 SQVTM and CDR2 ANQGSEA. Trimming cost V 5 bases and J 4 bases; bases outside gene matches: 4. Written as DNA, the CDR3 is TGCAGCGTTTTGACAGGGGATTACGAGCAGTACTTC. Protein: CSVLTGDYEQYF.

The chain links TRBV2 to TRBJ1-2, with 8 bases that match TRBD1. Germline CDR1 is SNHLY and CDR2 is FYNNEI. This CDR3 contains 13 residues. J was trimmed by 6 bases and V by 5 bases; bases with no gene match: 5. DNA of the CDR3: TGTGCCAGCAGTCCTAGACAGGGGAATGGCTACACCTTC. Translation gives CASSPRQGNGYTF.

The V gene is TRBV30, the J gene TRBJ1-5; D is ambiguous. V lost 0 bases and J 4 bases, leaving 7 bases between the germline ends. The CDR3 has 13 residues. In germline, CDR1 is GTSNPN, CDR2 SVGIG (reference sequence). The CDR3: CAWSVRRNQPQHF. CDR3 DNA sequence: TGTGCCTGGAGTGTACGGAGAAATCAGCCCCAGCATTTT.

This clone occurred a few times. The genes are TRBV28 and TRBJ1-2, with 7 bases fitting TRBD1. The CDR3 spans 17 residues. Trimming removed 7 bases from V and 0 bases from J; junction bases left unmatched: 14. The germline gives CDR1 MDHEN, CDR2 SYDVKM. The CDR3 sequence is CASTAAGTAKSNYGYTF. In DNA, the CDR3 is TGTGCCAGCACCGCTGCCGGGACAGCCAAATCTAACTATGGCTACACCTTC.

This chain connects TRBV28 to TRBJ2-7; 7 nucleotides line up with TRBD1. Germline V gives CDR1 MDHEN, CDR2 SYDVKM. The CDR3 contains 15 residues. The V gene end was trimmed by 6 bases and the J gene end by 3 bases; junction bases not matched to a gene: 11. The CDR3 coding sequence is TGTGCCAGCAGCCATGCAGGGGACAGAAACTACGAGCAGTACTTC. Amino acid sequence: CASSHAGDRNYEQYF.

The chain carries TRBV7-2 and TRBJ1-2, with D unresolved. The germline CDR1 and CDR2 sequences are SGHTA and FQGNSA. This CDR3 region has 14 residues. V gave up 5 bases and J gave up 1 base, with 11 bases separating them. CDR3 DNA: TGTGCCAGCAGCGCCCTTGGTAGTAACTATGGCTACACCTTC. As protein: CASSALGSNYGYTF.

V gene TRBV10-3 combines with J gene TRBJ2-3; TRBD1 matches 10 bases. After removal of 4 bases from V and 2 bases from J, the junction contained 0 bases not matched to a gene. There are 14 residues in the CDR3. The germline CDR1 and CDR2 sequences are ENHRY and SYGVKD. The CDR3 region is CAISGQGATDTQYF. In nucleotides, the CDR3 is TGTGCCATCAGTGGACAGGGGGCCACAGATACGCAGTATTTT.

The chain recombines TRBV5-6 with TRBJ1-3, with D tentatively TRBD1 (6 bases). The V gene lost 4 bases and the J gene lost 0 bases, with 20 bases spanning the gap. Looked up from germline, CDR1 is SGHDT and CDR2 is YYEEEE. This CDR3 is built from 18 residues. CDR3 DNA sequence: TGTGCCAGCAGCCCGGGGACACTATCTTCTTACTCTGGAAACACCATATATTTT. It yields the protein CASSPGTLSSYSGNTIYF.